This TCR beta chain is from a study of identical twins. Study conclusions and caveats: Conclusions were based on cross-sectional statistical analysis, without following the same donors. Twin sharing of out-of-frame TCR alpha was underestimated by models in monozygotic pairs. Excess sharing between twins was weaker in beta out-of-frame sequences.

Unique molecular identifiers were present on the cDNA, and a universal primer site came from template switching. In TCRdb, the 5' RACE reads were re-called with MiXCR into one record per CDR3 protein. This table holds approximately 690,000 distinct CDR3 sequences, 6.1% found once. Deletions cut 0 bases from V and 1 base from J, with 10 bases between. This CDR3 comprises 16 residues. In the case of this clonotype: Its antigen remains unknown.

The sample comprised naive T cells sorted from blood. The clonotype originates from a man between 18 and 29 years old in good health. The chain joins TRBV12-3 or TRBV12-4 to TRBJ2-4; possibly TRBD1 for D (7 bases). Written as DNA, the CDR3 is TGTGCCAGCAGTTTAGCGGAGGGGGCGGCCAAAAACATTCAGTACTTC. Protein sequence: CASSLAEGAAKNIQYF.